One sample yielded the 4 T cell receptor beta chains listed below, sequenced in a study of T cells after yellow fever vaccination. In TCRdb, the 5' RACE reads were re-called with MiXCR into one record per CDR3 protein. The repertoire holds some 240,000 distinct CDR3 sequences, with approximately 3.2% as singletons. The specimen comprised CD4+ T cells sorted from PBMCs, sampled 10 days after the yellow fever booster vaccination. These receptor sequences come from a man in his late teens or twenties who received the YFV17D yellow fever vaccine.

This clonotype was seen a handful of times. V gene TRBV6-5 combines with J gene TRBJ1-6; D is unresolved. The CDR3 sequence is 14 residues long. V dropped 8 bases and J dropped 10 bases, with 18 bases sitting between them. Germline V CDR1 and CDR2: MNHEY, SVGAGI. The CDR3 loop reads CASRRETTGSPLHF. The CDR3 coding sequence is TGTGCCAGCCGCCGAGAAACGACGGGATCACCCCTCCACTTT.

V is TRBV28 and J is TRBJ1-1; D unclear. Germline values: CDR1 MDHEN, CDR2 SYDVKM. The CDR3 is 16 amino acids. With 7 bases removed from V and 0 bases from J, the gap between germline ends came to 18 bases. This CDR3 is CASTLRVGSLNTEAFF. The CDR3 DNA sequence: TGTGCCAGCACCCTAAGGGTGGGCAGCTTGAACACTGAAGCTTTCTTT.

This clonotype was observed at least ten times. The chain combines TRBV5-1 with TRBJ1-1, with TRBD1 as a possible D gene (5 bases). V was pared by 1 base and J by 0 bases, with 16 bases between. The germline CDR1 and CDR2 sequences are SGHRS and YFSETQ. This CDR3 is built from 17 residues. The CDR3 bases are TGCGCCAGCAGCTTGATAGGGCTCGGGGCCATGAACACTGAAGCTTTCTTT. It codes for CASSLIGLGAMNTEAFF.

The chain uses TRBV1 and TRBJ2-1; the table's TRBD1 call for D was not verified on the DNA. TRBV1 counts as a pseudogene. The CDR3 runs to 11 residues. The CDR3 region is CTGSGDGEQFF. The CDR3 DNA reads TGCACCGGCTCCGGGGACGGCGAGCAGTTCTTC.